One sample yielded the 8 T cell receptor beta chains listed below, sequenced in a study of shared clonotypes between healthy human individuals. Libraries were prepared by immunoSEQ multiplex PCR; TCRdb keeps only in-frame clonotypes and omits some of them. The data contain 2 million to 2.5 million clones, over 85% of them seen just once; the ten biggest clones take up 1% to 1.3%. Selected positively for CCR7 and CD45RO-negative, naive CD8 cells excluded terminally differentiated effector memory CD45RA+ cells. Sequencing input: naive CD8+ T cells sorted from blood. Source of these receptors: a man between 18 and 29 years old in good health.

This rearrangement joins TRBV7-6 to TRBJ2-7; a weak D match, TRBD1 (6 bases). Germline CDR1 and CDR2: SGHVS and FNYEAQ. Trimming stripped 3 bases from V and 5 bases from J, with 14 bases between. CDR3 length: 14 amino acids. CDR3 coding DNA: TGTGCCAGCAGCTTGGGCCAGGGGATCAACGAGCAGTACTTC. It is translated as CASSLGQGINEQYF.

A note on this clone: Other nucleotide sequences from this sample produce the same CDR3. The rearrangement joins TRBV11-2 to TRBJ2-7; maybe TRBD1 (5 bases). V was shortened by 3 bases and J by 4 bases, with 13 bases between the two germline ends. The germline CDR1 and CDR2 sequences are SGHAT and FQNNGV. The CDR3 is 14 amino acids. The CDR3 DNA reads TGTGCCAGCAGCTTCGGTGGGGCCGCGTACGAGCAGTACTTC. Translated, it gives CASSFGGAAYEQYF.

The chain recombines TRBV7-2 with TRBJ1-3, with a possible D match to TRBD1 (6 bases). The CDR3 length is 16 residues. Deletions cut 2 bases from V and 2 bases from J, with 13 bases between. Germline CDR1 reads SGHTA; CDR2 reads FQGNSA. The CDR3 coding sequence is TGTGCCAGCAGCTTATATTGGGGGGCTGCTGGAAACACCATATATTTT. This translates into CASSLYWGAAGNTIYF.

V gene TRBV27 combines with J gene TRBJ2-3; TRBD1 agrees at 12 bases. The CDR3 length is 15 residues. From germline, CDR1 is MNHEY and CDR2 SMNVEV (reference sequence). The ends lost 5 bases at V and 4 bases at J; junction bases unmatched: 4. The CDR3 sequence: CASSDGTGGADTQYF. The CDR3 nucleotides read TGTGCCAGCAGTGACGGGACAGGGGGCGCAGATACGCAGTATTTT.

The chain links TRBV6-1 to TRBJ2-4, with 11 nucleotides matching TRBD2. The length of the CDR3 is 20 residues. Per germline, CDR1 MNHNS and CDR2 SASEGT. With 1 base clipped from V and 3 bases from J, the junction kept 14 bases outside the gene matches. For the CDR3, the DNA is TGTGCCAGCAGTGAAGAAGGATATAGCGGGGGGGCTTTTTACAAAAACATTCAGTACTTC. This gives the protein CASSEEGYSGGAFYKNIQYF.

This chain links TRBV15 with TRBJ1-3; D remains ambiguous. The germline gives CDR1 LNHNV, CDR2 YYDKDF (reference sequence). The CDR3 is 16 amino acids. The germline V and J ends were trimmed by 1 base and 3 bases, with 13 bases remaining between them. The CDR3 DNA reads as TGTGCCACCAGCAGAGCTAAAGCGGGGTTTGGAAACACCATATATTTT. Its translation is CATSRAKAGFGNTIYF.

A remark on this clone: Other nucleotide sequences from this sample produce the same CDR3. The V call is TRBV7-6, the J call TRBJ2-7; 7 nucleotides match TRBD1. Unmatched junction bases numbered 3, after V lost 1 base and J lost 3 bases. Per germline, CDR1 SGHVS and CDR2 FNYEAQ. This CDR3 region has 14 residues. The CDR3 loop reads CASSLGGGVYEQYF. The CDR3 nucleotides are TGTGCCAGCAGCTTAGGAGGGGGCGTCTACGAGCAGTACTTC.

Concerning this clone: Other DNA sequences in this specimen translate into the identical CDR3. The chain has TRBV27 and TRBJ2-7; TRBD2 matches 10 bases. Germline V lookup: CDR1 MNHEY, CDR2 SMNVEV (reference sequence). Unmatched junction bases numbered 6, after V lost 3 bases and J lost 4 bases. The length of the CDR3 is 15 residues. The CDR3 DNA follows: TGTGCCAGCAGTTTCGGGGCTAGCGGGAGTTACGAGCAGTACTTC. Amino acids: CASSFGASGSYEQYF.